The clone carrying this T cell receptor (beta chain) was seen more than once but under ten times. What it binds is unknown. This sample is drawn from a study of response to subunit inactivated influenza vaccine. Study results and caveats: After each seasonal influenza vaccination, few new T cells are recruited, the authors suggested.

TCRdb used MiXCR to reprocess the RT-PCR reads, holding one entry per CDR3 protein. The table includes approximately 500,000 distinct CDR3 sequences, roughly 13% detected once. Germline values: CDR1 MNHEY, CDR2 SMNVEV (reference sequence). The trim removed 4 bases at V and 7 bases at J, leaving 9 bases unmatched. The CDR3 sequence is 17 residues long. The clonotype was recovered from a man in his fifties or sixties who received an inactivated influenza vaccine. The source was PBMCs from blood, collected about 6 weeks after vaccination. The V call is TRBV27, the J call TRBJ2-1, with TRBD2 matching over 14 bases. The CDR3 sequence: CASSWSGLAGVPNEQFF. The CDR3 DNA reads TGTGCCAGCAGTTGGTCGGGACTAGCGGGAGTCCCGAATGAGCAGTTCTTC.